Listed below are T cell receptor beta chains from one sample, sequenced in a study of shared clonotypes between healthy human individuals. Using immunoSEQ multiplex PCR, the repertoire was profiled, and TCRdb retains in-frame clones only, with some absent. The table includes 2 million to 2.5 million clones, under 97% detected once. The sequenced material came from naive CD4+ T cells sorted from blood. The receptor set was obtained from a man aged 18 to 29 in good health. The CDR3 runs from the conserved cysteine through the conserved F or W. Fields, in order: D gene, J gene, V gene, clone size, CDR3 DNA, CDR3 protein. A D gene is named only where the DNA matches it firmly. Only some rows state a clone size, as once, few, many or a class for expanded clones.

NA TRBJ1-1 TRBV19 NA TGTGCCAGTATGGTCTGGGGTGGTGAAGCTTTCTTT CASMVWGGEAFF
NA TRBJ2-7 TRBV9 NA TGTGCCAGCAGCGTAGACCCCCGTCCCTACGAGCAGTACTTC CASSVDPRPYEQYF
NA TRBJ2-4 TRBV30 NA TGTGCCTGGGACAGCTCGGCCAAAAACATTCAGTACTTC CAWDSSAKNIQYF
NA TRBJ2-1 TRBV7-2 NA TGTGCCAGCACCACTAACAATGAGCAGTTCTTC CASTTNNEQFF
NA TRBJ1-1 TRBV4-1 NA TGCGCCAGCAGCCTCGAGGGGTTGTCTGAAGCTTTCTTT CASSLEGLSEAFF
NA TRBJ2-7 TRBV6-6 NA TGTGCCAGCAGCAACAGGGGGGGCTACGAGCAGTACTTC CASSNRGGYEQYF
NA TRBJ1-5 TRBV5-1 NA TGCGCCAGCAGCTTGGAAGGGGGTCAGCCCCAGCATTTT CASSLEGGQPQHF
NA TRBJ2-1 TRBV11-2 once TGTGCCAGCAGCTTAGGTATTTTGGGGCCAAGGGATGAGCAGTTCTTC CASSLGILGPRDEQFF
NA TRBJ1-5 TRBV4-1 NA TGCGCCAGCAGCCAAGATCCGCCACCTTATAGCAATCAGCCCCAGCATTTT CASSQDPPPYSNQPQHF
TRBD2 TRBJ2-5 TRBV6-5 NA TGTGCCAGCAGCCCTAGCGGGAACCTTCAAGAGACCCAGTACTTC CASSPSGNLQETQYF
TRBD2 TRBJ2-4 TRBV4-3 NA TGCGCCAGCAGCCAAGGGACCGGGGCTAGCGGGAGAATAAACATTCAGTACTTC CASSQGTGASGRINIQYF
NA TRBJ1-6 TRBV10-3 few TGTGCCATCAGTGCCGCGGGCGAGGAGTCACCCCTCCACTTT CAISAAGEESPLHF
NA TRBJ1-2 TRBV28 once TGTGCCAGCAGTCGCAGGGCGCTCTATGGCTACACCTTC CASSRRALYGYTF
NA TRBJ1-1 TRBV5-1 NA TGCGCCAGCAGCTTGGACGCTACGAACACTGAAGCTTTCTTT CASSLDATNTEAFF
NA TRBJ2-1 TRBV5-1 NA TGCGCCAGCAGCTTTCTTAGCAACAATGAGCAGTTCTTC CASSFLSNNEQFF
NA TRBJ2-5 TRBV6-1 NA TGTGCCAGCAGTGCCCTAGAGACCCAGTACTTC CASSALETQYF